This TCR beta chain emerged from a study of T cell responses to AZD1222 COVID-19 vaccine. Study-wide results and limits: Across the whole spike, CD4 TCRs peaked at regions 160-218 and 743-854. Seropositive AZD1222 recipients at baseline numbered only six or seven.

Per germline, CDR1 MNHEY and CDR2 SVGEGT. The CDR3 is made up of 14 amino acids. V lost 0 bases and J 4 bases, leaving 9 bases between the germline ends. The method was immunoSEQ multiplex PCR; TCRdb's version includes in-frame clones alone and lacks a portion of them. The sample shows some 180,000 clones, approximately 94% of them seen only once. This clone was observed at least ten times. Its cognate antigen is unknown. The sequencing used peripheral blood, collected 28 days after the second AZD1222 dose. The origin of this receptor is an adult who received the AZD1222 COVID-19 vaccine. The chain is built from TRBV6-2 or TRBV6-3 and TRBJ1-2, with a possible D match to TRBD1 (6 bases). This chain's CDR3 is CASSYSDRPYGYTF. CDR3 bases: TGTGCCAGCAGTTACTCCGACAGGCCCTATGGCTACACCTTC.